A selection of T cell receptor beta chains follows, all from one sample in a study of cytomegalovirus exposure and HLA in healthy donors. This table comes from immunoSEQ multiplex PCR, and its TCRdb copy is limited to in-frame clones, with some not included. The sample has approximately 190,000 clones, roughly 76% seen once. The material sequenced was PBMCs. All receptors come from a man aged 40-49 years in good health and CMV-seropositive. The CDR3 runs from the conserved cysteine through the conserved F or W. The D gene is left open where the match is weak. Some rows have no size entry. The others give once, few or many, or a class for an expanded clone.

D	J	size	V	CDR3	DNA
.	TRBJ1-1	few	TRBV5-1	CASSFRRNTEAFF	TGCGCCAGCAGCTTTCGGAGGAACACTGAAGCTTTCTTT
TRBD2	TRBJ2-5	.	TRBV7-9	CASSLSASGGARETQYF	TGTGCCAGCAGCTTATCGGCTAGCGGGGGGGCCCGGGAGACCCAGTACTTC
.	TRBJ1-5	.	TRBV28	CASSFEVSNQPQHF	TGTGCCAGCAGTTTTGAGGTAAGCAATCAGCCCCAGCATTTT
.	TRBJ2-7	.	TRBV19	CASSEETWYEQYF	TGTGCCAGTAGTGAGGAAACGTGGTACGAGCAGTACTTC
.	TRBJ2-6	.	TRBV21-1	CASSKTAREGANVLTF	TGTGCCAGCAGCAAAACGGCCCGGGAAGGGGCCAACGTCCTGACTTTC
.	TRBJ2-7	.	TRBV5-4	CASSLRQDPPLYF	TGTGCCAGCAGCTTACGACAGGACCCGCCCCTGTACTTC
.	TRBJ1-5	.	TRBV4-1	CASSQDTGGGSQHF	TGCGCCAGCAGCCAAGATACCGGGGGAGGGTCCCAGCATTTT
TRBD1	TRBJ1-3	.	TRBV7-8	CASSLRDRVRSGNTIYF	TGTGCCAGCAGCTTAAGAGACAGGGTCCGCTCTGGAAACACCATATATTTT
TRBD2	TRBJ2-3	.	TRBV5-1	CASSLAGLAGTDTQYF	TGCGCCAGCAGCTTGGCGGGACTAGCGGGCACAGATACGCAGTATTTT
.	TRBJ1-4	once	TRBV7-9	CASSLEGANEKLFF	TGTGCCAGCAGCCTCGAGGGAGCTAATGAAAAACTGTTTTTT
.	TRBJ2-1	.	TRBV5-4	CASSFQGGNEQFF	TGTGCCAGCAGCTTCCAGGGTGGCAATGAGCAGTTCTTC
.	TRBJ2-7	.	TRBV30	CAWKAGYEQYF	TGTGCCTGGAAGGCGGGCTACGAGCAGTACTTC
TRBD1	TRBJ1-5	.	TRBV7-2	CASSIKGGLPVEPQHF	TGTGCCAGCAGCATCAAAGGGGGCCTCCCGGTAGAGCCCCAGCATTTT
.	TRBJ2-3	.	TRBV18	CASSLRQGGILSTDTQYF	TGTGCCAGCTCACTACGGCAAGGGGGTATCCTCAGCACAGATACGCAGTATTTT
TRBD1	TRBJ1-2	few	TRBV28	CASSLGGQLYGYTF	TGTGCCAGCAGTTTGGGGGGACAGCTCTATGGCTACACCTTC
.	TRBJ2-3	.	TRBV12-5	CASSSVDTQYF	TGTGCTAGTTCCAGCGTAGATACGCAGTATTTT
TRBD1	TRBJ1-2	.	TRBV25-1	CASSAPGGGTGVGYTF	TGTGCCAGCAGTGCCCCCGGGGGGGGGACAGGGGTTGGCTACACCTTC
.	TRBJ1-2	.	TRBV5-1	CASSLEGYSNYGYTF	TGCGCCAGCAGCTTGGAGGGGTATTCTAACTATGGCTACACCTTC
.	TRBJ1-1	few	TRBV5-6	CASSFTNTEAFF	TGTGCCAGCAGCTTTACAAACACTGAAGCTTTCTTT
.	TRBJ2-1	.	TRBV11-2	CASSLGPDRTNEQFF	TGTGCCAGCAGCTTAGGGCCGGACAGAACCAATGAGCAGTTCTTC
TRBD1	TRBJ2-7	.	TRBV6-1	CASSEGQGNEQYF	TGTGCCAGCAGTGAGGGACAGGGAAACGAGCAGTACTTC
TRBD2	TRBJ2-7	.	TRBV6-5	CASSSSGGRTLEQYF	TGTGCCAGCAGTTCTAGCGGGGGGCGAACCCTCGAGCAGTACTTC
.	TRBJ2-7	.	TRBV7-6	CASSLGGQSSYEQYF	TGTGCCAGCAGCTTAGGCGGACAGAGCTCCTACGAGCAGTACTTC
.	TRBJ1-1	few	TRBV10-1	CASSESGRNTEAFF	TGCGCCAGCAGTGAATCTGGCCGGAACACTGAAGCTTTCTTT
TRBD1	TRBJ2-3	.	TRBV28	CASSLGPGTGGTDTQYF	TGTGCCAGCAGTTTAGGGCCCGGGACAGGGGGCACAGATACGCAGTATTTT
.	TRBJ2-3	.	TRBV5-1	CASRPGGITDTQYF	TGCGCCAGCAGACCCGGGGGAATCACAGATACGCAGTATTTT
TRBD2	TRBJ2-7	.	TRBV30	CAWTPGGTSYEQYF	TGTGCCTGGACCCCCGGGGGGACCTCCTACGAGCAGTACTTC
.	TRBJ2-3	.	TRBV2	CATRRGGTTDTQYF	TGTGCCACTCGCCGGGGAGGTACCACAGATACGCAGTATTTT
TRBD2	TRBJ2-3	.	TRBV5-1	CASSSTSGGLTDTQYF	TGCGCCAGCAGCTCGACTAGCGGGGGGCTCACAGATACGCAGTATTTT
.	TRBJ1-3	.	TRBV6-6	CASRTFRDSTGNTIYF	TGTGCCAGCAGGACCTTCAGGGACTCCACTGGAAACACCATATATTTT
TRBD1	TRBJ1-6	.	TRBV11-1	CASRLQGTNSPLHF	TGTGCCAGCAGGTTACAGGGGACAAATTCACCCCTCCACTTT
.	TRBJ2-2	.	TRBV5-4	CASSTEGVSTGELFF	TGTGCCAGCAGCACGGAGGGTGTGAGCACCGGGGAGCTGTTTTTT
TRBD1	TRBJ2-7	.	TRBV9	CASSAGGTGTYEQYF	TGTGCCAGCAGCGCGGGCGGGACAGGGACCTACGAGCAGTACTTC
TRBD1	TRBJ2-7	.	TRBV4-2	CASSQGTGIYEQYF	TGTGCCAGCAGCCAAGGGACAGGGATCTACGAGCAGTACTTC
.	TRBJ1-1	.	TRBV9	CASSPFMNTEAFF	TGTGCCAGCAGCCCGTTTATGAACACTGAAGCTTTCTTT
.	TRBJ2-7	.	TRBV7-6	CASSLGSGEQYF	TGTGCCAGCAGCTTAGGTAGCGGCGAGCAGTACTTC
TRBD1	TRBJ1-5	.	TRBV6-5	CASSKTGASNQPQHF	TGTGCCAGCAGCAAAACAGGGGCGAGCAATCAGCCCCAGCATTTT
.	TRBJ2-2	.	TRBV4-1	CASSQLANTGELFF	TGCGCCAGCAGCCAACTGGCCAACACCGGGGAGCTGTTTTTT
TRBD2	TRBJ2-5	.	TRBV7-2	CASSKGLAGGQETQYF	TGTGCCAGCAGCAAGGGACTAGCGGGGGGCCAAGAGACCCAGTACTTC
.	TRBJ2-7	.	TRBV5-1	CASSFRGASEQYF	TGCGCCAGCAGCTTCCGGGGGGCCAGCGAGCAGTACTTC
.	TRBJ2-5	few	TRBV10-1	CASSRTSQSQETQYF	TGCGCCTCCTCCCGTACTAGCCAATCCCAAGAGACCCAGTACTTC
TRBD1	TRBJ2-5	.	TRBV6-5	CASSWTGAIQETQYF	TGTGCCAGCAGTTGGACAGGGGCGATCCAAGAGACCCAGTACTTC
.	TRBJ2-7	.	TRBV30	CARGGVTYEQYF	TGTGCCAGGGGAGGCGTGACCTACGAGCAGTACTTC
.	TRBJ1-1	.	TRBV4-3	CASSQDHQAMNTEAFF	TGCGCCAGCAGCCAAGATCACCAGGCGATGAACACTGAAGCTTTCTTT
TRBD1	TRBJ2-1	once	TRBV15	CATSRDPWDSSIF	TGTGCCACCAGCAGAGACCCGTGGGACAGTTCCATCTTC
TRBD2	TRBJ2-3	.	TRBV4-3	CASSQDTSGASTDTQYF	TGCGCCAGCAGCCAAGACACTAGCGGAGCTAGCACAGATACGCAGTATTTT
TRBD1	TRBJ2-1	.	TRBV4-3	CASSQEHSGGDEQFF	TGCGCCAGCAGCCAAGAGCACTCAGGGGGCGATGAGCAGTTCTTC
TRBD1	TRBJ2-1	.	TRBV7-8	CASSSTGGINEQFF	TGTGCCAGCAGCTCCACAGGGGGCATTAATGAGCAGTTCTTC
TRBD1	TRBJ2-7	.	TRBV7-2	CASSLVVDRVTAYEQCF	TGTGCCAGCAGCTTAGTAGTGGACAGGGTAACTGCCTACGAGCAGTGCTTC
TRBD1	TRBJ1-5	few	TRBV27	CASRRQGFNQPQHF	TGTGCCAGCAGGAGACAGGGATTCAATCAGCCCCAGCATTTT
TRBD1	TRBJ2-2	.	TRBV11-2	CASSRTGGNTGELFF	TGTGCCAGCAGCAGGACAGGGGGGAACACCGGGGAGCTGTTTTTT
.	TRBJ2-5	.	TRBV11-3	CASRFMGGNEETQYF	TGTGCCAGCAGATTTATGGGCGGGAACGAAGAGACCCAGTACTTC
TRBD1	TRBJ2-7	.	TRBV28	CASRTGQGFVAYEQYF	TGTGCCAGCAGGACGGGACAGGGGTTCGTCGCCTACGAGCAGTACTTC
TRBD1	TRBJ1-2	.	TRBV19	CASTRDRVGGYTF	TGTGCCAGTACCCGGGACAGGGTAGGAGGCTACACCTTC
.	TRBJ1-4	.	TRBV7-2	CASTFLSGGPLFF	TGTGCCAGCACCTTTCTTAGCGGGGGTCCCCTGTTTTTT
.	TRBJ1-1	.	TRBV4-1	CASSQDVQNTEAFF	TGCGCCAGCAGCCAAGATGTCCAGAACACTGAAGCTTTCTTT
.	TRBJ2-2	few	TRBV7-8	CASSFAGAGYTGELFF	TGTGCCAGCAGCTTCGCGGGGGCAGGGTACACCGGGGAGCTGTTTTTT
TRBD1	TRBJ1-4	.	TRBV7-9	CAVEGQLSEKLFF	TGTGCCGTGGAGGGACAGTTAAGTGAAAAACTGTTTTTT
.	TRBJ1-2	.	TRBV6-6	CAGMGEAEGYTF	TGTGCCGGAATGGGGGAGGCCGAGGGCTACACCTTC
TRBD1	TRBJ2-5	.	TRBV10-3	CAIRPTGGQETQYF	TGTGCCATCAGACCAACAGGGGGCCAAGAGACCCAGTACTTC